Here is one TCR beta chain with its context. The antigen this receptor binds is unknown. Qualities for individual bases were not recorded, and no much larger clone is one base off. CD8 naive samples were CD45RO-negative cells positively selected for CCR7, giving a CD45RA+CCR7+ population that excluded TemRA cells. The donors were healthy, HIV-negative adults who had no recently reported acute infections or vaccinations. Every donor was a Caucasian adult living in Nashville, Tennessee, USA. After blood collection by leukapheresis, PBMCs were isolated using Ficoll-Histopaque density gradient centrifugation and then cryopreserved in the vapor phase of liquid nitrogen. Purity and quantity of every magnetically sorted T cell population were checked by analytical flow cytometry. Genomic DNA was isolated from each sorted fraction and quantified by UV absorbance on a Nanodrop 2000c. Using the deep immunoSEQ assay, multiplex PCR amplified TCR CDR3 regions from genomic DNA. Genomic DNA extracted from each cell subset was distributed evenly over all wells of several immunoSEQ 96-well plates, and each plate served as one replicate. For sorted subsets, 200 to 250 ng of genomic DNA, equivalent to 25,000 to 35,000 T cell genomes, went into each replicate PCR. Purified libraries were quantified with a Qubit 3.0 fluorometer, sized on a Bioanalyzer 2100, and re-quantified with the KAPA Library Quantification kit. A separate single-read 150-cycle Illumina NextSeq 550 flow cell was used to sequence each immunoSEQ 96-well plate. From the authors' description of their analysis: The immunoSEQ output contained only junctional sequences without quality scores, so filtering could not match that applied to full-length reads. To assign V/J genes and CDR3, sequences were annotated using PyIR, a Python wrapper for IgBLAST v1.9, with IMGT germline references. Reads with weak V/J assignments (E-value above 1e-6), missing CDR3, stop codons, out-of-frame junctions, or ambiguous translated residues were removed. A V3J clonotype was defined by an identical inferred V gene, J gene, and CDR3 amino acid sequence. Percentage overlap between repertoires was calculated by dividing the number of shared unique clonotypes by the size of the smaller repertoire. Three approaches were used to assess repertoire richness: RTK rarefaction, the Chao1 estimator, and Recon v2.1 estimates of unobserved clonotypes. Generation probabilities were computed with OLGA for all TCRbeta clonotypes obtained by the gDNA method from several donors. Imported from immuneACCESS, the table was reduced by TCRdb to in-frame sequences with V and J called. These copies leave out some clones; in studies compared against another copy, an unresolved V gene accounts for under half, and the cause of the remainder is not known. That table is the source of V, J and clone size, and D and trimming were worked out from the DNA. In all, the sample holds hundreds of thousands of clones, and approximately 96% of those were seen once. The ten largest clones add up to more than 0.085% of the sample.

The sample originates from a study of shared clonotypes between healthy human individuals (dated by TCRdb to the early 2020s). With regard to the full study: Three men and a couple of women, aged 18 to 49 years, made up the cohort. To estimate repertoire size and how much clonotype sharing occurs between individuals, the study deeply sequenced the blood TCR repertoires of several healthy adults. Libraries were prepared and TCR repertoires were sequenced by different laboratories using diverse techniques, in order to increase sequencing depth and limit assay-specific biases. Each donor's leukapheresis produced roughly between roughly 0.9 and 9 billion PBMCs. For each donor, three plates each were used for CD4 naive and CD4 memory, two plates were used for CD8 naive, and one plate was used for CD8 memory. What the study reported, not specific to this receptor: Sharing across several donors was observed for around 5% of naive CD4, over 3% of naive CD8, 2% to 2.5% of memory CD4, and about 0.4% of memory CD8 clonotypes. Only blood was sampled, and tissue TCR repertoires likely differ from those in blood. Naive subsets generally had larger estimated clonotype richness than memory subsets did. Incomplete sequencing was indicated by rarefaction of sorted-subset datasets, despite the large sequencing depth. Compared with non-shared clonotypes, the clonotypes found in all four sorted-subset donors had higher generation probabilities. Pairwise subsampling led to the expectation that sequencing depth would affect the degree of clonotype sharing among donors. The genetic and exposure-history diversity represented was limited by the small number of donors.

CDR1 is given as MGHRA and CDR2 as YSYEKL, both from the germline V gene. Measured from the cysteine to the phenylalanine, the CDR3 is 16 residues long. The only DNA kept is the CDR3, 48 bases in frame from the first base. The junction shows trimming of 3 bases on V and 3 bases on J, plus 18 bases between the germline ends. This receptor was taken from a woman aged 25-40 years in good health. The source material was naive CD8+ T cells sorted from blood. According to the study, the label for this sample's cell subset or site signals: CD45RA+CCR7+. The receptor chain draws on TRBV4-1 and TRBJ2-7; the D gene assignment is ambiguous. The sequenced DNA: TGCGCCAGCAGCCACCTATTTAGAGGACCATACTACGAGCAGTACTTC. Translated, this is CASSHLFRGPYYEQYF.